This entry describes one T cell receptor (beta chain). Authors' analysis steps: By means of reference gene primer amplification, nucleated cell counts were estimated. Clones were sequenced by immunoSEQ multiplex PCR, and TCRdb holds only the in-frame ones, with some missing. V and J calls and clone size are those listed in that table; D and trimming were worked out from the DNA. The sample includes around 140,000 clones, around 89% of them seen just once. The sample comes from a study of blood T cell repertoires in COVID-19. The wider study: The cDNA or gDNA used as material had been derived from T cells, B-cell-depleted T cells, or PBMCs.

Germline V CDR1 and CDR2: LGHNA, YSLEER. The CDR3 extends over 15 amino acids. V shed 1 base, J shed 4 bases, and the junction held 5 bases outside the gene matches. This TCR was recovered from a man aged 60 to 75 with active or convalescent COVID-19. Sequenced: peripheral blood. The genes are TRBV4-3 and TRBJ2-3, with 7 bases matching TRBD1. The CDR3 spells CASSQGTGGPDTQYF. The CDR3 nucleotides read TGCGCCAGCAGCCAAGGGACAGGTGGACCAGATACGCAGTATTTT.